These T cell receptor beta chains were read from a single sample in a study of CD8 T cells in ankylosing spondylitis. MiXCR was run by TCRdb on the 5' RACE reads, yielding one entry per CDR3 protein. Among 350,000 or so distinct CDR3 sequences listed, under 14% were seen once. The sequencing sample was made of blood, either unsorted or a sorted T cell fraction (not recorded which). The origin of the receptors is a female donor with ankylosing spondylitis or in good health (not recorded which). Both conserved end residues are part of each CDR3. Expanded clones are given a class, and other clones once, few, many or no size at all.

>TRBV7-8|15|TRBJ2-4|many
CASSQIPDPKNIQYF
>TRBV5-1|15|TRBJ2-2|many
CASSSRTANTGELFF
>TRBV7-2|14|TRBJ2-7|many
CASSFGGRNYEQYF
>TRBV10-3|14|TRBJ1-1|NA
CAIRWTGFTDRAFF
>TRBV20-1|13|TRBJ2-7|many
CSARVDRVYEQYF
>TRBV28|17|TRBJ1-3|many
CASSQGTGVGAGNTIYF
>TRBV20-1|15|TRBJ2-3|many
CSAIDRGRGTDTQYF
>TRBV7-9|15|TRBJ2-1|NA
CASSPLPGPPDEQFF
>TRBV10-3|11|TRBJ2-7|many
CATSPSFEQYF
>TRBV12-3/TRBV12-4|16|TRBJ2-6|NA
CASSKTGSTGANVLTF
>TRBV3-2|15|TRBJ2-4|NA
CASCPRAGAKNIQYF
>TRBV5-6|16|TRBJ2-7|NA
CASSLAGTGSSYEQYF
>TRBV11-2|17|TRBJ2-1|many
CASSLDPAGGLINEQFF
>TRBV7-6|17|TRBJ2-2|many
CASSLRQRGVSTGELFF
>TRBV15|17|TRBJ1-2|many
CATSRSLRDRVAYGYTF
>TRBV10-3|13|TRBJ1-5|many
CAISETGVQPQHF